The text below deals with one T cell receptor (beta chain). This record belongs to a study of blood T cell repertoires in COVID-19. Study as a whole: From the United States, Italy and Spain came samples of acute and convalescent COVID-19. Sources were T cells, B-cell-depleted T cells, or PBMCs; the material itself was cDNA or gDNA.

Per the authors' pipeline: Using reference gene primer amplification, nucleated cell counts were estimated. Produced via immunoSEQ multiplex PCR; TCRdb's table is partial and in-frame only. V, J and clone size are those of that table, while D and trimming were read from the DNA. The data show 95,000 to 100,000 clones, with around 87% seen just once and roughly 12% held by the top ten. Germline values: CDR1 KGHDR, CDR2 SFDVKD. The length of the CDR3 is 13 residues. The V end lost 4 bases, the J end lost 2 bases, and 5 bases lay between the germline ends. The rearrangement joins TRBV24-1 to TRBJ1-5, with D perhaps TRBD1 (5 bases). The specimen sequenced was peripheral blood. This receptor was identified in a woman in her twenties or thirties with acute or convalescent COVID-19. The CDR3: CATSEGGNQPQHF. For the CDR3, the DNA is TGTGCCACCAGTGAAGGGGGCAATCAGCCCCAGCATTTT.